What follows are 22 T cell receptor beta chains derived from one specimen sequenced in a study of CD8+CD57+ T cells in acquired aplastic anemia. TCR beta VDJ and CDR3 were profiled, and genomic DNA was the template. TCRdb re-analysed the reads in MiXCR, keeping a single row per CDR3 protein. The sample lists 100,000 to 150,000 distinct CDR3 sequences; 40% to 60% were seen once. The sequenced sample was sorted CD4+, CD8+, or CD8+CD57+ T cells (not recorded which) from PBMCs. These TCRs come from a human donor in good health, serving as a control.

The chain combines TRBV10-3 with TRBJ1-2; D is unclear. The CDR3 contains 13 residues. CDR1 ENHRY and CDR2 SYGVKD come from the germline V gene. The germline V and J ends were trimmed by 0 bases and 6 bases, with 8 bases remaining between them. The CDR3 DNA sequence: TGTGCCATCAGTGAGTCGGGTCCGCATGGCTACACCTTC. As protein: CAISESGPHGYTF.

The chain employs TRBV19 and TRBJ2-7; D remains ambiguous. This CDR3 contains 14 residues. The V gene's germline CDR1 is LNHDA and CDR2 SQIVND (reference sequence). V shed 5 bases and J shed 5 bases, with 16 bases lying between them. In DNA form, the CDR3 reads TGTGCCAGTAGTCCCGTCAGGTCCGCGAACGAGCAGTACTTC. Amino acids: CASSPVRSANEQYF. Complete variable domain (other parts from reference TRBV19 and TRBJ2-7): DGGITQSPKYLFRKEGQNVTLSCEQNLNHDAMYWYRQDPGQGLRLIYYSQIVNDFQKGDIAEGYSVSREKKESFPLTVTSAQKNPTAFYLCASSPVRSANEQYFGPGTRLTVT.

The chain joins TRBV6-2 or TRBV6-3 to TRBJ1-1; D may be TRBD1 (5 bases). The CDR3 is 14 residues long. CDR1 MNHEY and CDR2 SVGEGT come from the germline V gene. V gave up 3 bases and J gave up 0 bases, with 8 bases separating them. CDR3 loop: CASSYQGMNTEAFF. The CDR3 DNA reads TGTGCCAGCAGTTATCAGGGAATGAACACTGAAGCTTTCTTT.

In DNA, the CDR3 is TGTGCCAGTAACGTGAACACCGGGGAGCTGTTTTTT. Protein: CASNVNTGELFF. The V gene is TRBV19, the J gene TRBJ2-2; no clear D gene. The CDR3 contains 12 residues. In germline, CDR1 is LNHDA, CDR2 SQIVND (reference sequence). The V end lost 7 bases, the J end lost 1 base, and 4 bases lay between the germline ends.

Details on this clonotype: The junction departs from germline at one end; a sequencing error may be responsible. The chain employs TRBV3-1 and TRBJ1-1; D is perhaps TRBD1 (5 bases). This CDR3 has 19 residues. Per germline, CDR1 LGHDT and CDR2 YNNKEL (reference sequence). DNA of the CDR3: TGTGCCAGCGGCCAAGCACACACATGGGACTCTGGGGAGAACACTGAAGCTTTCTTT. It specifies CASGQAHTWDSGENTEAFF. Variable domain in full (rest from reference TRBV3-1 and TRBJ1-1): DTAVSQTPKYLVTQMGNDKSIKCEQNLGHDTMYWYKQDSKKFLKIMFSYNNKELIINETVPNRFSPKSPDKAHLNLHINSLELGDSAVYFCASGQAHTWDSGENTEAFFGQGTRLTVV.

This rearrangement joins TRBV7-6 to TRBJ2-7; perhaps TRBD1 as D (5 bases). This CDR3 is 13 amino acids long. The germline gives CDR1 SGHVS, CDR2 FNYEAQ. Trimming took 5 bases from V and 2 from J, leaving 10 bases between them. DNA of the CDR3: TGTGCCAGCAGCACTTCGACAGCCTACGAGCAGTACTTC. Protein: CASSTSTAYEQYF.

The chain is built from TRBV20-1 and TRBJ2-5, with D hard to call. The V end was cut by 3 bases, the J end by 0 bases, with 5 bases between. Germline values: CDR1 DFQATT, CDR2 SNEGSKA (reference sequence). The length of the CDR3 is 12 residues. CDR3 DNA: TGCAGTGCTAGTCAGTACCAAGAGACCCAGTACTTC. Protein product: CSASQYQETQYF.

Ten or more counts support this clonotype. This chain links TRBV5-4 with TRBJ2-1, with no clear D. This CDR3 is built from 16 residues. V was trimmed by 0 bases and J by 0 bases, leaving 10 bases between them. The germline V gene encodes CDR1 SGHNT and CDR2 YYREEE (reference sequence). Here the CDR3 DNA reads TGTGCCAGCAGCTTGGGCCTCTTAAGCTCCTACAATGAGCAGTTCTTC. Its protein product is CASSLGLLSSYNEQFF. Together with reference TRBV5-4 and TRBJ2-1, the CDR3 gives the full variable domain: ETGVTQSPTHLIKTRGQQVTLRCSSQSGHNTVSWYQQALGQGPQFIFQYYREEENGRGNFPPRFSGLQFPNYSSELNVNALELDDSALYLCASSLGLLSSYNEQFFGPGTRLTVL.

Comment on this clonotype: This could be a read error, since a much larger clone is one nucleotide away. The chain recombines TRBV11-2 with TRBJ2-3; 10 bases agree with TRBD2. V was clipped by 2 bases and J by 0 bases; unmatched bases: 8. CDR1 and CDR2 (germline): SGHAT, FQNNGV. This CDR3 is 18 amino acids long. CDR3: CASSLPAGGESSTDTQYF. The DNA for the CDR3 is TGTGCCAGCAGCTTACCAGCGGGGGGGGAGTCTAGCACAGATACGCAGTATTTT.

This clonotype came up many times. This rearrangement joins TRBV11-2 to TRBJ2-3; 10 bases map to TRBD1. The V segment lost 5 bases and the J segment 5 bases; nucleotides outside the gene matches: 4. This CDR3 contains 14 residues. Per germline, CDR1 SGHAT and CDR2 FQNNGV. CDR3 amino acids: CASSPGTGEDTQYF. The CDR3 nucleotides read TGTGCCAGCAGCCCCGGGACAGGGGAAGATACGCAGTATTTT.

CDR3 coding DNA: TGTGCCAGTCTAGCGGGGGCGAACACCGGGGAGCTGTTTTTT. Translation gives CASLAGANTGELFF. J is TRBJ2-2 and V is TRBV19; 10 bases map to TRBD2. The CDR3 runs to 14 residues. Germline loops: CDR1 LNHDA, CDR2 SQIVND (reference sequence). Trimming took 8 bases from V and 0 from J; bases not matched to a gene: 0.

This rearrangement joins TRBV14 to TRBJ1-2; the D gene is possibly TRBD1 (5 bases). Trimming removed 0 bases at V and 6 bases at J, with 14 bases between. The CDR3 is 15 residues long. CDR1 SGHDN and CDR2 FVKESK come from the germline V gene. This CDR3 reads CASSQDGGGADGYTF. The CDR3 DNA reads as TGTGCCAGCAGCCAAGATGGGGGAGGGGCCGATGGCTACACCTTC.

This chain links TRBV20-1 with TRBJ2-3, with TRBD2 matching over 9 bases. The V and J ends lost 0 bases and 5 bases, in that order; junction bases with no gene match: 3. Germline loops: CDR1 DFQATT, CDR2 SNEGSKA (reference sequence). The CDR3 covers 14 residues. The CDR3 nucleotides read TGCAGTGCTAGAGAGGCGGGAGGGAGAGATACGCAGTATTTT. Its translation is CSAREAGGRDTQYF.

In its sample, this clonotype was seen many times. V is TRBV9 and J is TRBJ2-7; TRBD1 agrees at 11 bases. The CDR3 is 16 residues long. Germline V gene lookup returns CDR1 SGDLS and CDR2 YYNGEE. Unmatched junction bases numbered 11, after V lost 2 bases and J lost 7 bases. CDR3 sequence reads: CASSVGAGTGGGEQYF. Here the CDR3 DNA reads TGTGCCAGCAGCGTCGGCGCCGGGACAGGGGGTGGGGAGCAGTACTTC.

This clonotype was counted many times. This sequence joins TRBV12-3 or TRBV12-4 and TRBJ1-1; D is possibly TRBD1 (5 bases). V was cut by 4 bases and J by 0 bases, with 12 bases left in between. The CDR3 consists of 15 residues. This CDR3 reads CASSSAGLMNTEAFF. CDR3 DNA: TGTGCCAGCAGTTCCGCAGGGCTTATGAACACTGAAGCTTTCTTT.

This clonotype was seen many times. The rearrangement joins TRBV6-1 to TRBJ2-3, with 11 bases fitting TRBD2. V was pared by 6 bases and J by 4 bases, with 9 bases of the junction left unmatched. This CDR3 contains 16 residues. Per germline, CDR1 MNHNS and CDR2 SASEGT. The CDR3 bases are TGTGCCAGCAGAGCGGCTAGCGGGGGGTACCCAGATACGCAGTATTTT. Translating gives CASRAASGGYPDTQYF.

In this sample, this clonotype turned up many times. For the CDR3, the DNA is TGTGCCAGCAGCGTAGGCGGGGGCCAATCCTACAATGAGCAGTTCTTC. It encodes CASSVGGGQSYNEQFF. This chain uses TRBV9 with TRBJ2-1; the D gene is possibly TRBD2 (7 bases). Germline CDR1 SGDLS, CDR2 YYNGEE. The CDR3 length is 16 residues. The V end was cut by 0 bases, the J end by 1 base, with 11 bases between.

Relative to its sample, this clonotype is medium-sized (0.01 to 0.1%). The chain combines TRBV29-1 with TRBJ1-2, with 9 bases matching TRBD1. With V trimmed by 5 bases and J by 6 bases, 10 bases remained unmatched. The CDR3 length is 14 residues. Germline CDR1 is SQVTM and CDR2 is ANQGSEA. CDR3 coding DNA: TGCAGCGTTCCGGGACAGGGCATTCGGGATGGCTACACCTTC. Translating gives CSVPGQGIRDGYTF.

The rearrangement uses TRBV29-1 and TRBJ2-1; TRBD1 matches 8 bases. The J segment lost 5 bases and the V segment lost 7 bases, leaving 7 bases of the junction unmatched. The CDR3 is 13 amino acids. The germline V gene has CDR1 SQVTM and CDR2 ANQGSEA. CDR3 loop: CSATTGGNNEQFF. The CDR3 DNA is TGCAGCGCAACTACAGGGGGAAACAATGAGCAGTTCTTC.

There are a few counts of this clonotype. The V gene is TRBV2, the J gene TRBJ2-1; possibly TRBD1 or TRBD2 for D (7 bases each). Trimming pared 8 bases from V and 8 bases from J, leaving 19 bases between. The CDR3 is 14 amino acids. Germline V CDR1 and CDR2: SNHLY, FYNNEI. CDR3 loop: CASDRAGEGDEQFF. The CDR3 DNA reads TGTGCCAGCGACAGGGCTGGGGAGGGCGATGAGCAGTTCTTC.

The chain employs TRBV15 and TRBJ1-6; D perhaps matches TRBD1 (6 bases). The CDR3 has 17 amino acids. V gave up 3 bases and J gave up 0 bases, with 12 bases separating them. Germline V lookup: CDR1 LNHNV, CDR2 YYDKDF (reference sequence). DNA of the CDR3: TGTGCCACCAGCAGGGCCGACAGGAGCTCCTATAATTCACCCCTCCACTTT. Residues: CATSRADRSSYNSPLHF.

V and J are TRBV10-3 and TRBJ1-4; 7 bases match TRBD1. Germline loops: CDR1 ENHRY, CDR2 SYGVKD. This CDR3 comprises 13 residues. With 0 bases clipped from V and 8 bases from J, the junction kept 0 bases outside the gene matches. CDR3 sequence (DNA): TGTGCCATCAGTGAGTCGGACAGGGAAAAACTGTTTTTT. It translates to CAISESDREKLFF.